A selection of T cell receptor beta chains follows, all from one sample in a study of human T cells and chemical hapten exposure. TCRdb reprocessed the RACE reads with MiXCR, giving one entry per CDR3 protein. The data contain some 200,000 distinct CDR3 sequences, almost 30% of them seen just once; the ten biggest clones take up approximately 3%. The sample consisted of whole blood, taken in connection with sensitization to the hapten diphenylcyclopropenone (DPC). The receptor source for this set is a woman between 25 and 40 years old with alopecia areata. Some clones in this sample may be carry-over from other donors' samples. CDR3s include the opening cysteine and the closing phenylalanine or tryptophan. The D gene is left open where the match is weak. Only part of the rows carry a size: once, few, many, or a class if the clone is expanded.

.	TRBV7-2	TRBJ1-4	many	CASSLAGSGAWEKLFF	TGTGCCAGCAGCTTAGCGGGATCAGGGGCTTGGGAAAAACTGTTTTTT
.	TRBV3-1	TRBJ2-6	.	CASSLRSPGANVLTF	TGTGCCAGCAGCTTACGGTCTCCGGGGGCCAACGTCCTGACTTTC
.	TRBV25-1	TRBJ2-1	few	CASSGNYNEQFF	TGTGCCAGCAGTGGTAACTACAATGAGCAGTTCTTC
.	TRBV14	TRBJ1-1	few	CASSQGGNTEAFF	TGTGCCAGCAGCCAGGGCGGGAACACTGAAGCTTTCTTT
.	TRBV28	TRBJ1-2	.	CASSRIVNYGYTF	TGTGCCAGCAGCAGAATAGTTAACTATGGCTACACCTTC
.	TRBV3-1	TRBJ2-5	many	CASSAGERVTQYF	TGTGCCAGCAGCGCAGGGGAGAGAGTGACCCAGTACTTC
TRBD2	TRBV5-1	TRBJ2-7	.	CASSWTSGTYEQYF	TGCGCCAGCAGCTGGACTAGCGGGACCTACGAGCAGTACTTC
.	TRBV14	TRBJ2-3	few	CASSDVRTDTQYF	TGTGCCAGCAGCGACGTCCGCACAGATACGCAGTATTTT
.	TRBV12-3/TRBV12-4	TRBJ2-7	.	CASSPGPLYEQYF	TGTGCCAGCAGCCCCGGACCGCTCTACGAGCAGTACTTC
.	TRBV6-1	TRBJ1-1	.	CASSEGAGLEAFF	TGTGCCAGCAGTGAAGGGGCAGGACTTGAAGCTTTCTTT
TRBD1	TRBV28	TRBJ1-2	.	CASSMQGVTSSYGYTF	TGTGCCAGCAGTATGCAGGGGGTGACGTCCTCCTATGGCTACACCTTC
TRBD1	TRBV6-1	TRBJ2-1	.	CASSDWDSSYNEQFF	TGTGCCAGCAGTGACTGGGACAGCTCCTACAATGAGCAGTTCTTC
.	TRBV4-2	TRBJ2-3	many	CASSQPRLDLKDTQYF	TGTGCCAGCAGCCAACCCCGACTAGATTTAAAAGATACGCAGTATTTT
TRBD1	TRBV20-1	TRBJ1-1	.	CSASDRANTEAFF	TGCAGTGCTAGCGACAGGGCGAACACTGAAGCTTTCTTT
.	TRBV25-1	TRBJ1-1	.	CASSAPGVLAGFF	TGTGCCAGCAGTGCACCGGGGGTGCTCGCAGGTTTCTTT
TRBD2	TRBV3-1	TRBJ2-2	few	CASSTSGAGELFF	TGTGCCAGCAGCACGAGCGGGGCCGGGGAGCTGTTTTTT
.	TRBV5-1	TRBJ2-2	.	CASSSDGDTGELFF	TGCGCCAGCAGCTCGGACGGGGACACCGGGGAGCTGTTTTTT
TRBD2	TRBV20-1	TRBJ2-1	many	CSARDTGTSEGIEQFF	TGCAGTGCTAGAGACACCGGGACTAGCGAGGGGATTGAGCAGTTCTTC
.	TRBV21-1	TRBJ1-3	.	CASSKLDRTSGNTIYF	TGTGCCAGCAGCAAACTAGACAGGACCTCTGGAAACACCATATATTTT
.	TRBV9	TRBJ2-1	.	CASSVALVTSNEQFF	TGTGCCAGCAGCGTAGCTCTAGTCACGTCCAATGAGCAGTTCTTC
.	TRBV5-1	TRBJ2-3	few	CASSLARGQVADTQYF	TGCGCCAGCAGCTTGGCCCGGGGGCAGGTAGCAGATACGCAGTATTTT
.	TRBV7-9	TRBJ2-7	few	CASSFFHPGAYEQYF	TGTGCCAGCAGCTTCTTCCATCCCGGGGCCTACGAGCAGTACTTC
.	TRBV2	TRBJ2-4	few	CASSAGQKNIQYF	TGTGCCAGCAGTGCGGGTCAGAAAAACATTCAGTACTTC
TRBD2	TRBV29-1	TRBJ2-3	.	CSVREISGRATDTQYF	TGCAGCGTCAGGGAGATTAGCGGGAGGGCCACAGATACGCAGTATTTT
TRBD1	TRBV4-3	TRBJ2-1	.	CASSQVDRAEQFF	TGCGCCAGCAGCCAAGTCGACAGGGCTGAGCAGTTCTTC
TRBD2	TRBV19	TRBJ2-7	.	CASSTEGLAGASYEQYF	TGTGCCAGTAGTACCGAGGGACTAGCGGGGGCCTCCTACGAGCAGTACTTC
TRBD1	TRBV27	TRBJ1-1	few	CASSLLGTGLKSNTEAFF	TGTGCCAGCAGTTTACTAGGGACAGGCCTTAAGTCGAACACTGAAGCTTTCTTT
TRBD2	TRBV28	TRBJ2-7	.	CASSFHGTSGLRQYF	TGTGCCAGCAGTTTCCACGGGACTAGTGGGTTAAGGCAGTACTTC
TRBD2	TRBV10-1	TRBJ2-7	.	CASSAAGPTYEQYF	TGCGCCAGCAGTGCAGCGGGACCAACCTACGAGCAGTACTTC
.	TRBV20-1	TRBJ1-3	few	CSARAQGFGNTIYF	TGCAGTGCTAGAGCACAGGGCTTTGGAAACACCATATATTTT
.	TRBV10-2	TRBJ2-2	.	CASTRGFGTGELFF	TGCGCCAGCACCAGGGGTTTCGGCACCGGGGAGCTGTTTTTT
.	TRBV29-1	TRBJ1-1	.	CSVGSRVSEAFF	TGCAGCGTTGGTTCCAGGGTATCTGAAGCTTTCTTT
.	TRBV29-1	TRBJ2-3	.	CSVEAARTDTQYF	TGCAGCGTTGAAGCCGCAAGGACAGATACGCAGTATTTT
.	TRBV20-1	TRBJ2-5	few	CSASTFWGLVETQYF	TGCAGTGCTAGTACCTTCTGGGGTTTGGTGGAGACCCAGTACTTC
.	TRBV11-2	TRBJ2-7	few	CASSLGRQWTYEQYF	TGTGCCAGCAGCTTAGGGCGTCAGTGGACCTACGAGCAGTACTTC
.	TRBV24-1	TRBJ2-6	few	CATSVHHSGANVLTF	TGTGCCACCAGTGTCCACCATTCTGGGGCCAACGTCCTGACTTTC
.	TRBV10-3	TRBJ1-6	few	CAIRDTNSPLHF	TGTGCCATCCGGGACACCAATTCACCCCTCCACTTT
TRBD1	TRBV7-2	TRBJ2-7	.	CASSLGQGTTYEQYF	TGTGCCAGCAGCCTTGGACAGGGAACTACCTACGAGCAGTACTTC
.	TRBV3-1	TRBJ2-7	.	CASSPSNSPREQYF	TGTGCCAGCAGCCCGTCAAACAGCCCTCGGGAGCAGTACTTC
TRBD2	TRBV3-1	TRBJ2-3	few	CASSQGEGLLTDTQYF	TGTGCCAGCAGCCAAGGGGAGGGATTATTGACAGATACGCAGTATTTT
.	TRBV9	TRBJ1-3	.	CASSVGARPYSGNTIYF	TGTGCCAGCAGCGTAGGGGCCAGGCCCTACTCTGGAAACACCATATATTTT
TRBD2	TRBV9	TRBJ2-7	few	CASSTGSGSWYEQYF	TGTGCCAGCAGCACCGGTAGCGGGAGTTGGTACGAGCAGTACTTC